Listed below are T cell receptor beta chains from one sample, sequenced in a study of blood T cell repertoires in COVID-19. Some clones are missing from TCRdb's copy, which holds only in-frame ones; the method was immunoSEQ multiplex PCR. Altogether about 260,000 clones are present, about 87% being singletons, with the ten largest covering approximately 1.4%. Sequencing was carried out using peripheral blood. These receptors originate from a woman aged 40 to 50 who had recovered from COVID-19. Both conserved end residues are part of each CDR3. D genes are given only for firm matches. Some rows mark clone size as missing; the rest say once, few, many or name a class of expanded clone.

cdr3_nt | cdr3_aa | clone_size | j_call | v_call | d_call
TGCGCCAGCAGCTTGTGGGACAGGGGAGATCGGGGCTACACCTTC | CASSLWDRGDRGYTF | NA | TRBJ1-2 | TRBV5-1 | TRBD1
TGTGCCAGCAGTCCCGCCCGTGTCGGTCGCCAGTACTTC | CASSPARVGRQYF | few | TRBJ2-5 | TRBV12-3/TRBV12-4 | NA
TGTGCCATCCGGGAGTACACCAACCAAGAGACCCAGTACTTC | CAIREYTNQETQYF | once | TRBJ2-5 | TRBV2 | NA
TGTGCCAGCAGCTTGGACAGGGCCTACTCACCCCTCCACTTT | CASSLDRAYSPLHF | NA | TRBJ1-6 | TRBV27 | TRBD1
TGTGCCAGCAGCCGCCCTAGCTCTAACTATGGCTACACCTTC | CASSRPSSNYGYTF | NA | TRBJ1-2 | TRBV3-1/TRBV3-2 | NA
TGTGCCAGCAGCTTAGGAGGAGGGGAGTGGTACTCCGAGCAGTACTTC | CASSLGGGEWYSEQYF | NA | TRBJ2-7 | TRBV7-9 | NA
TGTGCCATCAGTGTTTGGCAGGGAACTGGCTACACCTTC | CAISVWQGTGYTF | NA | TRBJ1-2 | TRBV10-3 | NA
TGTGCCAGCAGCGTAGCTAACCGGGAGGAGCAGTACTTC | CASSVANREEQYF | few | TRBJ2-7 | TRBV9 | NA
TGTGCCAGCAGCCTGGGGACAGCAGATCAGCCCCAGCATTTT | CASSLGTADQPQHF | NA | TRBJ1-5 | TRBV3-1/TRBV3-2 | TRBD1
TGTGCCAGCAGTGCGGGGGACTCCTATAATTCACCCCTCCACTTT | CASSAGDSYNSPLHF | NA | TRBJ1-6 | TRBV2 | NA
TGTGCCAGCTGCACGGGGGGTAGTATCTATGGCTACACCTTC | CASCTGGSIYGYTF | NA | TRBJ1-2 | TRBV27 | NA
TGTGCCTGGAGTACCCCCGGCAGGGGGCCCTACGAGCAGTACTTC | CAWSTPGRGPYEQYF | NA | TRBJ2-7 | TRBV30 | TRBD1
TGTGCCAGCAGCCTGGACAGGGTGCCGGGGGGCTACACCTTC | CASSLDRVPGGYTF | NA | TRBJ1-2 | TRBV6-6 | TRBD1
TGCGCCAGCAGCTGGGAGGCGGGACAGGGGGCTTCCGAGCAGTACTTC | CASSWEAGQGASEQYF | NA | TRBJ2-7 | TRBV5-1 | TRBD1
TGTGCCAGCAGTGAATGGGGGGGAGAGACCCAGTACTTC | CASSEWGGETQYF | NA | TRBJ2-5 | TRBV25-1 | TRBD2
TGTGCCAGCAAACTACAGGGCAGGCTTACTGAAGCTTTCTTT | CASKLQGRLTEAFF | NA | TRBJ1-1 | TRBV6-6 | NA